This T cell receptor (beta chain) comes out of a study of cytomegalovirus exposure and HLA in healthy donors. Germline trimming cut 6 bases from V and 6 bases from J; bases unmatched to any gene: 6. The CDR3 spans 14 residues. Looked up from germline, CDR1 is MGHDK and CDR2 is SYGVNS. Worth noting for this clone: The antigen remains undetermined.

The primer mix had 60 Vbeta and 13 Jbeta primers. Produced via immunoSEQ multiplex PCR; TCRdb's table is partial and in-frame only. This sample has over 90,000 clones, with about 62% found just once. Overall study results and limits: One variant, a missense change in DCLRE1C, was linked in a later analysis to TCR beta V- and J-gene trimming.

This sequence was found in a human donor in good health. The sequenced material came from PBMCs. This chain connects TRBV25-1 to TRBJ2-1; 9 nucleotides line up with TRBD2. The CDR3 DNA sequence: TGTGCCAGCAGAAGAGCGGGAGGAACCAATGAGCAGTTCTTC. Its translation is CASRRAGGTNEQFF.